These T cell receptor beta chains were read from a single sample in a study of technical replicates of blood from a handful of donors. Data came from immunoSEQ multiplex PCR; TCRdb stores just in-frame clones and leaves some out. The data show about 83,000 clones, 92% seen once. Sequencing used T cells isolated from PBMCs. The receptors shown here come from a human donor in good health. Both conserved end residues are part of each CDR3. The D gene is left open where the match is weak. The listing skips clone size in some rows; elsewhere it reads once, few, many or a size class.

CDR3nt: TGTGCCAGCAGCCAAGTAGGCAGGGGAGTTGAAAAACTGTTTTTT; CDR3aa: CASSQVGRGVEKLFF; v_gene: TRBV14; d_gene: -; j_gene: TRBJ1-4; abundance: -
CDR3nt: TGTGCCAGCAGTGAAGCGCAAGCGGGAGTAGGGTTCTTC; CDR3aa: CASSEAQAGVGFF; v_gene: TRBV6-1; d_gene: TRBD2; j_gene: TRBJ2-1; abundance: -
CDR3nt: TGCGCCAGCAGCTTGGGGCAGATTAACACCGGGGAGCTGTTTTTT; CDR3aa: CASSLGQINTGELFF; v_gene: TRBV5-1; d_gene: -; j_gene: TRBJ2-2; abundance: once
CDR3nt: TGTGCCAGCAGCCAACCCGACAGGGGGAGGAACCCTGAAGCTTTCTTT; CDR3aa: CASSQPDRGRNPEAFF; v_gene: TRBV11-3; d_gene: TRBD1; j_gene: TRBJ1-1; abundance: -
CDR3nt: TGTGCCAGCAGAGTGACAGGGGCTGGTAGTGAAGCTTTCTTT; CDR3aa: CASRVTGAGSEAFF; v_gene: TRBV6-6; d_gene: TRBD1; j_gene: TRBJ1-1; abundance: -
CDR3nt: TGTGCCAGTAGCTTTGTAGGAGATCAGCCCCAGCATTTT; CDR3aa: CASSFVGDQPQHF; v_gene: TRBV19; d_gene: -; j_gene: TRBJ1-5; abundance: -
CDR3nt: TGTGCCAGCAGCTCTCTTCCCCCCTATTCCACCGGAAACACCATATATTTT; CDR3aa: CASSSLPPYSTGNTIYF; v_gene: TRBV7-7; d_gene: -; j_gene: TRBJ1-3; abundance: -
CDR3nt: TGTGCCATCAGCCCCGGGGCCCCAGGGGGTATCGAGCAGTACTTC; CDR3aa: CAISPGAPGGIEQYF; v_gene: TRBV10-3; d_gene: TRBD1; j_gene: TRBJ2-7; abundance: -
CDR3nt: TGCGCCAGCAGCCAAGGTGGTGCCAGGGCCGATGAGCAGTTCTTC; CDR3aa: CASSQGGARADEQFF; v_gene: TRBV4-1; d_gene: -; j_gene: TRBJ2-1; abundance: -
CDR3nt: TGTGCCAGCAGCTCAGAGGACAGGGGACTAGCGGGAGGAACGTACGAGCAGTACTTC; CDR3aa: CASSSEDRGLAGGTYEQYF; v_gene: TRBV7-9; d_gene: TRBD2; j_gene: TRBJ2-7; abundance: -
CDR3nt: TGTGCCAGCCTAAGTGACGGGGAAAAACTGTTTTTT; CDR3aa: CASLSDGEKLFF; v_gene: TRBV6-6; d_gene: -; j_gene: TRBJ1-4; abundance: once
CDR3nt: TGTGCCAGCAGTGAACCCGGGAATCAGCCCCAGCATTTT; CDR3aa: CASSEPGNQPQHF; v_gene: TRBV6-1; d_gene: -; j_gene: TRBJ1-5; abundance: -
CDR3nt: TGCGCCAGCAGCCAAACTACGGGAGGGATATTTAATTCACCCCTCCACTTT; CDR3aa: CASSQTTGGIFNSPLHF; v_gene: TRBV4-1; d_gene: -; j_gene: TRBJ1-6; abundance: few
CDR3nt: TGTGCCAGCGGGCCCGGGACAGGACTCTATGGCTACACCTTC; CDR3aa: CASGPGTGLYGYTF; v_gene: TRBV28; d_gene: TRBD1; j_gene: TRBJ1-2; abundance: -
CDR3nt: TGTGCCATCAGGGCGGGGGAGTCCTACGAGCAGTACTTC; CDR3aa: CAIRAGESYEQYF; v_gene: TRBV10-3; d_gene: TRBD2; j_gene: TRBJ2-7; abundance: -
CDR3nt: TGTGCCAGCAGCTTAGGAGGGGGACTAGAAGAGACCCAGTACTTC; CDR3aa: CASSLGGGLEETQYF; v_gene: TRBV7-9; d_gene: TRBD2; j_gene: TRBJ2-5; abundance: -
CDR3nt: TGTGCCAGCAGCCTACAAGGACAGGGGCGCGGGGGAGATACGCAGTATTTT; CDR3aa: CASSLQGQGRGGDTQYF; v_gene: TRBV13; d_gene: TRBD1; j_gene: TRBJ2-3; abundance: -
CDR3nt: TGCGCCAGCAGCTTGGGGGCCAGACCCTACGAGCAGTACTTC; CDR3aa: CASSLGARPYEQYF; v_gene: TRBV5-1; d_gene: -; j_gene: TRBJ2-7; abundance: -
CDR3nt: TGTGCCAGCAGTTTATCGGGGGGGCACACCATATATTTT; CDR3aa: CASSLSGGHTIYF; v_gene: TRBV27; d_gene: -; j_gene: TRBJ1-3; abundance: -
CDR3nt: TGCGCCAGCAGCCAAGATACCGCAGGAGGGCTAGGGACTTCCTACGAGCAGTACTTC; CDR3aa: CASSQDTAGGLGTSYEQYF; v_gene: TRBV4-1; d_gene: -; j_gene: TRBJ2-7; abundance: once
CDR3nt: TGTGCCTGGACCAGGGGCACTGAAGCTTTCTTT; CDR3aa: CAWTRGTEAFF; v_gene: TRBV30; d_gene: -; j_gene: TRBJ1-1; abundance: -
CDR3nt: TGTGCCAGTAGTATTAACAGGGAAGAAGAAAACACTGAAGCTTTCTTT; CDR3aa: CASSINREEENTEAFF; v_gene: TRBV19; d_gene: -; j_gene: TRBJ1-1; abundance: -
CDR3nt: TGTGCCAGCAGCTGGGGACAGGGGGTAATGACCTACAATGAGCAGTTCTTC; CDR3aa: CASSWGQGVMTYNEQFF; v_gene: TRBV7-9; d_gene: TRBD1; j_gene: TRBJ2-1; abundance: -
CDR3nt: TGTGCCAGCAGCTTAGGAGGAGCGAACACTGAAGCTTTCTTT; CDR3aa: CASSLGGANTEAFF; v_gene: TRBV13; d_gene: -; j_gene: TRBJ1-1; abundance: few